A single sample is the source of the 24 T cell receptor beta chains below, sequenced in a study of beta chain features in type 1 diabetes (dated 2018 in TCRdb). Receptors were amplified or captured by the immunoSEQ multiplex PCR assay. The entire isolated RNA was reverse transcribed using the High Capacity cDNA Reverse Transcription Kit, and thus expressed TCRB transcripts were sequenced. Drawn from immuneACCESS, this table holds only the in-frame rearrangements with V and J called that TCRdb kept. Clones are partly lost; checked studies trace under half to an unresolved V gene and leave the rest unexplained. The sample records a few hundred thousand clones, about 20% of which are singletons. Of the sample, about 0.045% falls within the top ten clones. Sequenced input: naive CD4+ T cells from blood. The label giving this sample's cell subset or site can be read as: true naive CD4+ T cells. The receptor set was obtained from a woman aged 18-30 years in good health.

V usage is TRBV18 and J usage is TRBJ1-6, with 9 positions matching TRBD1. Germline V gene lookup returns CDR1 KGHSH and CDR2 LQKENI. Trimming took 3 bases from V and 12 from J; bases not matched to a gene: 3. The length of the CDR3 is 13 residues. CDR3 region: CASSPRDREPLHF. CDR3 nucleotides: TGTGCCAGCTCACCCCGGGACAGGGAACCCCTCCACTTT.

This clone turned up a few times. Other nucleotide sequences from this sample produce the same CDR3. This rearrangement joins TRBV6-5 to TRBJ1-5, with 7 nucleotides matching TRBD1. CDR3 length: 13 amino acids. Germline CDR1 is MNHEY and CDR2 is SVGAGI. V lost 5 bases to trimming and J lost 4 bases; unmatched junction nucleotides: 2. The CDR3 DNA is TGTGCCAGCAGTCTCAGGGGGAATCAGCCCCAGCATTTT. Translation gives CASSLRGNQPQHF.

The chain employs TRBV2 and TRBJ1-1, with D uncertain. Germline loops: CDR1 SNHLY, CDR2 FYNNEI. The CDR3 length is 12 residues. Between the trimmed V and J ends, which lost 4 bases and 7 bases, there was a span of 10 bases. CDR3 protein: CASSADSNEAFF. The DNA of the CDR3 is TGTGCCAGCAGTGCCGATAGTAATGAAGCTTTCTTT.

This chain's CDR3 is CASSRLLPTDYGYTF. In DNA, the CDR3 is TGTGCCAGCAGTCGACTGCTACCCACGGACTATGGCTACACCTTC. The chain carries TRBV28 and TRBJ1-2, with D uncertain. This CDR3 has 15 residues. Germline CDR1 and CDR2: MDHEN and SYDVKM. Trimming shortened V by 5 bases and J by 3 bases, and 16 bases separated the two germline ends.

The rearrangement links TRBV15 to TRBJ2-5, with TRBD1 as a possible D gene (6 bases). The length of the CDR3 is 15 residues. V shed 0 bases and J shed 2 bases, with 10 bases lying between them. Germline-derived CDR1 and CDR2 are LNHNV and YYDKDF (reference sequence). CDR3 sequence: CATSRDRGPQETQYF. For the CDR3, the DNA is TGTGCCACCAGCAGAGACAGGGGTCCGCAAGAGACCCAGTACTTC.

This clone was counted only a few times. The V call is TRBV29-1, the J call TRBJ2-1; TRBD1 matches at 8 bases. This CDR3 region has 13 residues. CDR1 SQVTM and CDR2 ANQGSEA come from the germline V gene. V trimming: 5 bases; J trimming: 7 bases; junction bases outside the gene matches: 7. In nucleotides, the CDR3 is TGCAGCGTTTACAGGGGGGTCGGGAATGAGCAGTTCTTC. Amino acid sequence: CSVYRGVGNEQFF.

The gene calls are TRBV2 and TRBJ1-1, with TRBD1 identical over 12 bases. V lost 9 bases and J lost 5; bases outside the gene matches: 10. The CDR3 sequence is 15 residues long. Germline CDR1 SNHLY, CDR2 FYNNEI. DNA of the CDR3: TGTGCCAGTTCTAGGGACAGGGGGCGTTTGACTGAAGCTTTCTTT. Translating gives CASSRDRGRLTEAFF.

This chain uses TRBV5-1 with TRBJ1-1; D gene ambiguous. The CDR3 runs 17 residues. Germline assignment: CDR1 SGHRS and CDR2 YFSETQ. Between the trimmed V and J ends, which lost 4 bases and 1 base, there was a span of 20 bases. CDR3 sequence: CASSPFISGEANTEAFF. CDR3 DNA sequence: TGCGCCAGCAGCCCATTTATCTCCGGGGAGGCGAACACTGAAGCTTTCTTT. The whole variable domain, filled in from reference TRBV5-1 and TRBJ1-1, reads KAGVTQTPRYLIKTRGQQVTLSCSPISGHRSVSWYQQTPGQGLQFLFEYFSETQRNKGNFPGRFSGRQFSNSRSEMNVSTLELGDSALYLCASSPFISGEANTEAFFGQGTRLTVV.

V is TRBV9 and J is TRBJ2-7; D ambiguous. The CDR3 sequence is 15 residues long. The V end lost 1 base, the J end lost 2 bases, and 13 bases lay between the germline ends. Germline V CDR1 and CDR2: SGDLS, YYNGEE. In DNA form, the CDR3 reads TGTGCCAGCAGCGTATCGAACGGGTTGACCTACGAGCAGTACTTC. Its translation is CASSVSNGLTYEQYF.

The genes are TRBV5-1 and TRBJ2-3; weak D call: TRBD1 (6 bases). In germline, CDR1 is SGHRS, CDR2 YFSETQ. Trimming pared 0 bases from V and 0 bases from J, leaving 14 bases between. The CDR3 totals 17 residues. CDR3 in amino acids: CASSLDPTGSSTDTQYF. The CDR3, as DNA: TGCGCCAGCAGCTTGGATCCGACAGGCTCTAGCACAGATACGCAGTATTTT.

The rearrangement links TRBV9 to TRBJ2-1, with 7 bases aligning to TRBD2. V dropped 2 bases and J dropped 3; count of bases not matched to a gene: 5. CDR1 SGDLS and CDR2 YYNGEE come from the germline V gene. The CDR3 has 15 amino acids. CDR3 DNA: TGTGCCAGCAGCGTCCGGGACTATTACTACAATGAGCAGTTCTTC. As protein: CASSVRDYYYNEQFF.

Of note for this clone: Other nucleotide sequences in the sample specify the same CDR3. V and J are TRBV5-1 and TRBJ1-1; 8 nucleotides line up with TRBD1. The V segment lost 0 bases and the J segment 5 bases; nucleotides outside the gene matches: 3. Germline V lookup: CDR1 SGHRS, CDR2 YFSETQ. The CDR3 length is 14 residues. Written as DNA, the CDR3 is TGCGCCAGCAGCTTGGGGACAGGGTGGACTGAAGCTTTCTTT. Protein: CASSLGTGWTEAFF.

In this sample, this clone turned up a few times. This sequence joins TRBV4-2 and TRBJ2-7; possible D gene TRBD2, 6 bases. The V gene lost 1 base and the J gene lost 2 bases, with 15 bases spanning the gap. The CDR3 has 16 amino acids. The germline V gene encodes CDR1 LGHNA and CDR2 YNFKEQ. This chain's CDR3 is CASSQVGGFSTYEQYF. In nucleotides, the CDR3 is TGTGCCAGCAGCCAAGTTGGAGGGTTTTCCACCTACGAGCAGTACTTC.

The V call is TRBV7-2, the J call TRBJ2-5; possible D gene TRBD2, 5 bases. Trimming stripped 5 bases from V and 3 bases from J, with 13 bases between. Looked up from germline, CDR1 is SGHTA and CDR2 is FQGNSA. This CDR3 has 14 residues. CDR3 protein: CASSPYYGEETQYF. CDR3 DNA: TGTGCCAGCAGCCCCTACTACGGGGAAGAGACCCAGTACTTC. The full variable domain, rest sourced from reference TRBV7-2 and TRBJ2-5, is GAGVSQSPSNKVTEKGKDVELRCDPISGHTALYWYRQSLGQGLEFLIYFQGNSAPDKSGLPSDRFSAERTGGSVSTLTIQRTQQEDSAVYLCASSPYYGEETQYFGPGTRLLVL.

In its sample, this clone was seen a few times. Other DNA sequences from this sample encode an identical CDR3 as well. The J gene is TRBJ1-5, the V gene TRBV5-1, with 7 bases matching TRBD1. Per the germline V gene, CDR1 is SGHRS and CDR2 is YFSETQ. The V and J ends lost 1 base and 0 bases, in that order; junction bases with no gene match: 1. This CDR3 spans 15 amino acids. The CDR3 is CASSLTGDSNQPQHF. CDR3 DNA sequence: TGCGCCAGCAGCTTGACAGGGGATAGCAATCAGCCCCAGCATTTT.

V gene TRBV23-1 combines with J gene TRBJ2-7, with 12 nucleotides matching TRBD2. TRBV23-1 is given ORF status, its function remaining uncertain. Trimming removed 7 bases from V and 2 bases from J; junction bases left unmatched: 15. This CDR3 has 18 residues. Here the CDR3 reads CASNPGTSGPLRAYEQYF. CDR3 bases: TGCGCCAGCAACCCCGGGACTAGCGGGCCACTACGGGCCTACGAGCAGTACTTC.

The gene calls are TRBV9 and TRBJ2-2; D ambiguous. There are 16 residues in the CDR3. Germline V gives CDR1 SGDLS, CDR2 YYNGEE. Trimming shortened V by 0 bases and J by 0 bases, and 9 bases separated the two germline ends. CDR3 in amino acids: CASSVGLSANTGELFF. The CDR3 DNA follows: TGTGCCAGCAGCGTAGGGTTAAGCGCGAACACCGGGGAGCTGTTTTTT.

The V and J genes are TRBV11-1 and TRBJ2-5, with 9 nucleotides matching TRBD2. The ends lost 5 bases at V and 7 bases at J; junction bases unmatched: 14. Germline assignment: CDR1 SGHAT and CDR2 FQDESV (reference sequence). The CDR3 has 16 residues. The CDR3 region is CASSQSSGVTLGTQYF. The CDR3 region has the DNA TGTGCCAGCAGCCAATCTAGCGGGGTAACCCTGGGGACCCAGTACTTC. Complete variable domain (other parts from reference TRBV11-1 and TRBJ2-5): EAEVAQSPRYKITEKSQAVAFWCDPISGHATLYWYRQILGQGPELLVQFQDESVVDDSQLPKDRFSAERLKGVDSTLKIQPAELGDSAMYLCASSQSSGVTLGTQYFGPGTRLLVL.

This clone was seen a few times. V usage is TRBV5-1 and J usage is TRBJ2-1; 7 bases align to TRBD2. The CDR3 totals 17 residues. CDR1 SGHRS and CDR2 YFSETQ come from the germline V gene. J gave up 7 bases and V 0 bases, and 13 bases lay outside the gene matches. DNA of the CDR3: TGCGCCAGCAGCTTGGCCCCTGGGGGAGGGCCCGCAAATGAGCAGTTCTTC. Its translation: CASSLAPGGGPANEQFF.

The gene calls are TRBV7-2 and TRBJ1-5, with a possible D match to TRBD1 (5 bases). Germline V lookup: CDR1 SGHTA, CDR2 FQGNSA. The CDR3 runs to 14 residues. The V end was cut by 5 bases, the J end by 7 bases, with 15 bases between. CDR3: CASSLNSRAQPQHF. The CDR3 DNA follows: TGTGCCAGCAGCCTCAACTCCAGGGCCCAGCCCCAGCATTTT.

The genes are TRBV4-1 and TRBJ1-2, with 7 nucleotides matching TRBD1. The CDR3 has 17 amino acids. Per germline, CDR1 MGHRA and CDR2 YSYEKL. The J segment lost 2 bases and the V segment lost 2 bases, leaving 11 bases of the junction unmatched. CDR3 residues: CASSQPGTAYRNYGYTF. DNA of the CDR3: TGCGCCAGCAGCCAACCCGGGACAGCATATCGAAACTATGGCTACACCTTC.

This clone appeared a few times. The J gene is TRBJ1-1, the V gene TRBV11-2; 8 bases match TRBD1. Germline assignment: CDR1 SGHAT and CDR2 FQNNGV. Trimming took 4 bases from V and 8 from J; bases not matched to a gene: 12. The CDR3 loop spans 15 amino acids. The CDR3 DNA follows: TGTGCCAGCAGCTACATGCAGGGGGCTCCAACCGAAGCTTTCTTT. This encodes CASSYMQGAPTEAFF.

The chain joins TRBV5-1 to TRBJ2-7; 10 positions match TRBD2. The CDR3 spans 16 residues. Germline V CDR1 and CDR2: SGHRS, YFSETQ. J gave up 5 bases and V 1 base, and 9 bases lay outside the gene matches. Here the CDR3 DNA reads TGCGCCAGCAGCTTGAGTACTAGCGGGGCCCTAAACGAGCAGTACTTC. Its protein is CASSLSTSGALNEQYF.

This clone was counted only a few times. This chain connects TRBV6-6 to TRBJ1-5; a weak D match, TRBD1 (6 bases). With 6 bases removed from V and 3 bases from J, the gap between germline ends came to 12 bases. The length of the CDR3 is 14 residues. Germline CDR1 MNHNY, CDR2 SVGAGI (reference sequence). The CDR3 here is CASSSTGNNQPQHF. The CDR3 nucleotides read TGTGCCAGCAGCTCCACAGGGAACAATCAGCCCCAGCATTTT.